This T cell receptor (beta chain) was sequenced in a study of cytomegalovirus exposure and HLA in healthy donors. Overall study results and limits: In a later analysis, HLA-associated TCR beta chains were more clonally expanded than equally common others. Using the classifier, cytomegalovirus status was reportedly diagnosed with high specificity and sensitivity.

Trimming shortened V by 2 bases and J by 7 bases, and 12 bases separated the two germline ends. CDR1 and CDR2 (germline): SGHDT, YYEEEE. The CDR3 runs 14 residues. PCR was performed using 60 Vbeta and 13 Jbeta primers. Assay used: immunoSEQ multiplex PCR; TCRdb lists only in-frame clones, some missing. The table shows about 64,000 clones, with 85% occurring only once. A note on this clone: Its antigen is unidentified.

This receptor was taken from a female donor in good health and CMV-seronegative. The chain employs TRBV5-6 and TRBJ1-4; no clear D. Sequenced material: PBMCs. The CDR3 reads CASSFPRESEKLFF. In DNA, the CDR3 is TGTGCCAGCAGCTTCCCTAGGGAGAGTGAAAAACTGTTTTTT.